The next 25 T cell receptor beta chains were all read from a single sample in a study of cytomegalovirus exposure and HLA in healthy donors. Clones were sequenced by immunoSEQ multiplex PCR, and TCRdb holds only the in-frame ones, with some missing. The sample shows more than 250,000 clones, about 90% of them seen only once. The sequencing input was PBMCs. The receptors derive from a woman in her 30s in good health and CMV-seropositive.

The rearrangement links TRBV4-3 to TRBJ2-4, with 12 nucleotides matching TRBD2. CDR1 and CDR2 from the germline V gene are LGHNA and YSLEER. The CDR3 has 15 residues. After removal of 4 bases from V and 5 bases from J, the junction contained 3 bases not matched to a gene. CDR3 amino acids: CASSPGTSGQNIQYF. Written as DNA, the CDR3 is TGCGCCAGCAGCCCTGGGACTAGCGGGCAAAACATTCAGTACTTC.

The V gene is TRBV4-3, the J gene TRBJ1-1, with a possible D match to TRBD1 (6 bases). V lost 3 bases to trimming and J lost 5 bases, with 13 bases between them. CDR3 length equals 14 residues. CDR1 and CDR2 from the germline V gene are LGHNA and YSLEER. CDR3 nucleotide sequence: TGCGCCAGCAGCCATGACACAGGGCAAACTGAAGCTTTCTTT. Amino acid sequence: CASSHDTGQTEAFF.

The chain couples TRBV7-9 to TRBJ1-1, with D unclear. V was trimmed by 2 bases and J by 6 bases, leaving 10 bases between them. This CDR3 spans 13 amino acids. Germline CDR1 reads SEHNR; CDR2 reads FQNEAQ (reference sequence). Here the CDR3 reads CASSLSAKAEAFF. The DNA of the CDR3 is TGTGCCAGCAGCTTATCCGCCAAGGCTGAAGCTTTCTTT.

The chain links TRBV10-3 to TRBJ2-7; D perhaps matches TRBD2 (9 bases). The CDR3 has 17 residues. Per the germline V gene, CDR1 is ENHRY and CDR2 is SYGVKD. Trimming left V 4 bases short and J 2 bases short, with 21 bases between. The CDR3 DNA is TGTGCCATCAGTGGGACAGGGTCTAGCGGGAAAACCTACGAGCAGTACTTC. Encoded protein: CAISGTGSSGKTYEQYF.

The gene calls are TRBV7-9 and TRBJ1-4, with D unresolved. With 5 bases removed from V and 5 bases from J, the gap between germline ends came to 18 bases. The CDR3 sequence is 16 residues long. Per the germline V gene, CDR1 is SEHNR and CDR2 is FQNEAQ (reference sequence). In DNA, the CDR3 is TGTGCCAGCAGCCCAGCGGGAAGGGTGGGGAATGAAAAACTGTTTTTT. It codes for CASSPAGRVGNEKLFF. Full variable domain (remainder filled in from reference TRBV7-9 and TRBJ1-4): DTGVSQNPRHKITKRGQNVTFRCDPISEHNRLYWYRQTLGQGPEFLTYFQNEAQLEKSRLLSDRFSAERPKGSFSTLEIQRTEQGDSAMYLCASSPAGRVGNEKLFFGSGTQLSVL.

This chain uses TRBV11-3 with TRBJ2-1; 9 nucleotides match TRBD2. CDR3 length equals 16 residues. V lost 5 bases and J lost 4; bases outside the gene matches: 9. CDR1 is SGHNT and CDR2 is YENEEA in the germline V gene. The CDR3 bases are TGTGCCAGCAGCCAGGTTGGACTAGCGAAGTACAATGAGCAGTTCTTC. This encodes CASSQVGLAKYNEQFF.

Note on this clone: This may arise from a read error, as a much more abundant clone is one base away. The CDR3 coding sequence is TGTGCCAGCAGTCTGGACAGCTACGAGCAGTACTTC. It specifies CASSLDSYEQYF. The chain joins TRBV27 to TRBJ2-7, with D possibly TRBD1 on 6 matching bases. The CDR3 runs 12 residues. Between the trimmed V and J ends, which lost 5 bases and 3 bases, there was a span of 8 bases. The germline CDR1 and CDR2 sequences are MNHEY and SMNVEV (reference sequence).

The chain is built from TRBV4-2 and TRBJ1-5, with a possible D match to TRBD1 (6 bases). In germline, CDR1 is LGHNA, CDR2 YNFKEQ. This CDR3 region has 15 residues. The V end was cut by 0 bases, the J end by 7 bases, with 13 bases between. CDR3 nucleotide sequence: TGTGCCAGCAGCCAAGACGGGGGGGCCGGGCAGCCCCAGCATTTT. It codes for CASSQDGGAGQPQHF.

The CDR3 spells CASSRAVGQPQHF. The CDR3 DNA is TGCGCCAGCAGCCGGGCGGTTGGCCAGCCCCAGCATTTT. This sequence joins TRBV5-1 and TRBJ1-5; no clear D gene. V lost 4 bases and J 7 bases, leaving 12 bases between the germline ends. Germline CDR1 and CDR2: SGHRS and YFSETQ. The CDR3 has 13 residues. Complete variable domain (other parts from reference TRBV5-1 and TRBJ1-5): KAGVTQTPRYLIKTRGQQVTLSCSPISGHRSVSWYQQTPGQGLQFLFEYFSETQRNKGNFPGRFSGRQFSNSRSEMNVSTLELGDSALYLCASSRAVGQPQHFGDGTRLSIL.

V gene TRBV12-5 combines with J gene TRBJ2-7, with D uncertain. The CDR3 sequence is 13 residues long. CDR1 LGHNT and CDR2 FRNRAP come from the germline V gene. Trimming stripped 1 base from V and 2 bases from J, with 6 bases between. CDR3 DNA: TGTGCTAGTGGTTTGGGGACGGCCTACGAGCAGTACTTC. Amino acids: CASGLGTAYEQYF.

V gene TRBV29-1 combines with J gene TRBJ2-1; 13 bases line up with TRBD2. V was clipped by 4 bases and J by 6 bases; unmatched bases: 33. The CDR3 length is 24 residues. Per the germline V gene, CDR1 is SQVTM and CDR2 is ANQGSEA. CDR3 nucleotide sequence: TGCAGCGTTGGGAGGAAGTGGGCGACAGGGGGCCCAACTAGCGGGAGGGCCAGGTTCAATGAGCAGTTCTTC. As protein: CSVGRKWATGGPTSGRARFNEQFF.

The V call is TRBV5-8, the J call TRBJ2-1; 10 bases fit TRBD2. The germline V gene encodes CDR1 SGHTS and CDR2 YDEGEE. V was pared by 3 bases and J by 10 bases, with 4 bases of the junction left unmatched. The CDR3 covers 13 residues. The CDR3 nucleotides are TGTGCCAGCAGCTCCGGACTAGCGGACGAGCAGTTCTTC. Translated: CASSSGLADEQFF.

The chain uses TRBV4-3 and TRBJ2-3; TRBD1 is a possible D gene (5 bases). V gave up 4 bases and J gave up 4 bases, with 21 bases separating them. The CDR3 consists of 17 residues. Per the germline V gene, CDR1 is LGHNA and CDR2 is YSLEER. The CDR3 coding sequence is TGCGCCAGCAGCCCATCCTCCCCTTCTTGGGGCGCAGATACGCAGTATTTT. Translation: CASSPSSPSWGADTQYF.

V gene TRBV5-1 combines with J gene TRBJ2-1; 15 bases agree with TRBD2. Per germline, CDR1 SGHRS and CDR2 YFSETQ. The junction had 1 base not matched to a gene; V was cut back by 2 bases and J by 7 bases. The CDR3 totals 15 residues. The CDR3 protein is CASSFGTSGRNEQFF. The CDR3 bases are TGCGCCAGCAGCTTCGGGACTAGCGGGAGGAATGAGCAGTTCTTC.

J is TRBJ2-5 and V is TRBV5-4; 11 bases are a match to TRBD2. The CDR3 totals 17 residues. The junction had 15 bases not matched to a gene; V was cut back by 6 bases and J by 5 bases. Per the germline V gene, CDR1 is SGHNT and CDR2 is YYREEE (reference sequence). This CDR3 reads CASNSGTSGSHGETQYF. The CDR3 DNA sequence: TGTGCCAGCAATTCGGGGACTAGCGGTTCTCACGGGGAGACCCAGTACTTC.

The chain uses TRBV7-2 and TRBJ2-7; weak D call: TRBD2 (6 bases). CDR1 and CDR2 from the germline V gene are SGHTA and FQGNSA. This CDR3 comprises 14 residues. V was pared by 3 bases and J by 3 bases, with 12 bases between. The chain's CDR3 is CASSFWGLGYEQYF. DNA of the CDR3: TGTGCCAGCAGCTTTTGGGGACTTGGCTACGAGCAGTACTTC.

The chain joins TRBV6-5 to TRBJ1-1; D call uncertain. Trimming removed 2 bases from V and 5 bases from J, with 9 bases in between. The CDR3 runs to 13 residues. Germline V CDR1 and CDR2: MNHEY, SVGAGI. The CDR3: CASSYVDSTEAFF. The CDR3 coding sequence is TGTGCCAGCAGTTACGTGGATAGTACTGAAGCTTTCTTT.

The chain carries TRBV6-6 and TRBJ2-4, with D unclear. Germline V gives CDR1 MNHNY, CDR2 SVGAGI (reference sequence). The V end was cut by 5 bases, the J end by 0 bases, with 8 bases between. CDR3 length: 14 amino acids. The CDR3 protein is CASSPDLAKNIQYF. The CDR3 DNA sequence: TGTGCCAGCAGTCCAGACTTAGCCAAAAACATTCAGTACTTC.

This chain links TRBV15 with TRBJ1-5; a possible D gene is TRBD1 (5 bases). Germline CDR1 LNHNV, CDR2 YYDKDF (reference sequence). The CDR3 sequence is 15 residues long. Trimming cost V 0 bases and J 9 bases, with 15 bases left between them. CDR3 sequence: CATSRDQGSSRPQHF. In DNA, the CDR3 is TGTGCCACCAGCAGAGATCAGGGTAGCTCTAGGCCCCAGCATTTT.

The sample holds a few counts of this clone. The V gene is TRBV5-4, the J gene TRBJ1-1; 7 bases align to TRBD1. Trimming at V came to 5 bases and at J to 8 bases, leaving 15 bases not matched to a gene. The CDR3 runs to 15 residues. Germline V gives CDR1 SGHNT, CDR2 YYREEE (reference sequence). The CDR3 loop reads CASRSMRTGWAEAFF. The CDR3 DNA follows: TGTGCCAGCAGATCAATGAGGACAGGCTGGGCCGAAGCTTTCTTT. The whole variable domain, remainder taken from reference TRBV5-4 and TRBJ1-1, is ETGVTQSPTHLIKTRGQQVTLRCSSQSGHNTVSWYQQALGQGPQFIFQYYREEENGRGNFPPRFSGLQFPNYSSELNVNALELDDSALYLCASRSMRTGWAEAFFGQGTRLTVV.

This chain links TRBV27 with TRBJ2-7, with D maybe TRBD2 (7 bases). Trimming pared 4 bases from V and 2 bases from J, leaving 15 bases between. The CDR3 spans 15 residues. Germline V gene data show CDR1 as MNHEY and CDR2 as SMNVEV (reference sequence). Here the CDR3 DNA reads TGTGCCAGCAGTTGGGGGGCGGGGGCCGCCTACGAGCAGTACTTC. Translation gives CASSWGAGAAYEQYF.

In this sample, this clone turned up a few times. The chain has TRBV5-1 and TRBJ1-6; D unresolved. Trimming took off 3 bases at V and 7 bases at J, with 8 bases between the two ends. The germline V gene encodes CDR1 SGHRS and CDR2 YFSETQ. The CDR3 loop spans 13 amino acids. The CDR3 bases are TGCGCCAGCAGCTCCGACGGGAATTCACCCCTCCACTTT. Translation gives CASSSDGNSPLHF.

The gene calls are TRBV11-2 and TRBJ2-1; 8 bases are a match to TRBD2. Germline V gives CDR1 SGHAT, CDR2 FQNNGV. The length of the CDR3 is 17 residues. J lost 8 bases, V lost 5 bases, and 17 bases had no gene match. In DNA, the CDR3 is TGTGCCAGCAGCCCACTAATGAGGAGCGGGAGAGTCTATGAGCAGTTCTTC. It encodes CASSPLMRSGRVYEQFF. Variable domain in full (rest from reference TRBV11-2 and TRBJ2-1): EAGVAQSPRYKIIEKRQSVAFWCNPISGHATLYWYQQILGQGPKLLIQFQNNGVVDDSQLPKDRFSAERLKGVDSTLKIQPAKLEDSAVYLCASSPLMRSGRVYEQFFGPGTRLTVL.

The chain recombines TRBV6-1 with TRBJ2-5; 11 bases match TRBD2. CDR1 and CDR2 (germline): MNHNS, SASEGT. The CDR3 spans 15 residues. V trimming: 7 bases; J trimming: 5 bases; junction bases outside the gene matches: 9. The CDR3 reads CASNPSGRFGETQYF. Written as DNA, the CDR3 is TGTGCCAGCAACCCTAGCGGGAGGTTTGGGGAGACCCAGTACTTC.

CDR3 coding DNA: TGTGCCAGCAGTCTTGTGGCGAACACTGAAGCTTTCTTT. It yields the protein CASSLVANTEAFF. This rearrangement joins TRBV6-4 to TRBJ1-1; no clear D gene. There are 13 residues in the CDR3. V lost 5 bases and J 1 base, leaving 8 bases between the germline ends. Germline values: CDR1 MRHNA, CDR2 SNTAGT.